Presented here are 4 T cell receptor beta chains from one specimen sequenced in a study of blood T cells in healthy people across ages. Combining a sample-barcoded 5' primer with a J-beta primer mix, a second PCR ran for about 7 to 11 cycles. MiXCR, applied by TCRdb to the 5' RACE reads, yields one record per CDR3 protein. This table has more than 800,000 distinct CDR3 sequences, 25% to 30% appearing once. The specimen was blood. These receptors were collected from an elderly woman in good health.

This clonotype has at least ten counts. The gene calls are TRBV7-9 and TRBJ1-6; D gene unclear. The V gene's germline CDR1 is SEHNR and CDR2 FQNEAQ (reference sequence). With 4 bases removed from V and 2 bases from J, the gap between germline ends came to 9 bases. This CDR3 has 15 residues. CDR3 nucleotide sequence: TGTGCCAGCAGCTCTGGGGTCACCTATAATTCACCCCTCCACTTT. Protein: CASSSGVTYNSPLHF.

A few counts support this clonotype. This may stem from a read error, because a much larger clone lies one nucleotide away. This CDR3 is CASRDGVLNEQYF. The CDR3 DNA sequence: TGTGCCAGCAGGGACGGGGTGCTCAATGAGCAGTACTTC. V usage is TRBV2 and J usage is TRBJ2-7; a weak D match, TRBD2 (5 bases). Germline V gives CDR1 SNHLY, CDR2 FYNNEI. There are 13 residues in the CDR3. Trimming removed 6 bases from V and 7 bases from J, with 16 bases in between.

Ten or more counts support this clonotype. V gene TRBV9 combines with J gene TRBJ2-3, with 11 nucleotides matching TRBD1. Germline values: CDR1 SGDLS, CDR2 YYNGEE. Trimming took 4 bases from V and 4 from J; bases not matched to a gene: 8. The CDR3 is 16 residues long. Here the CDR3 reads CASSTRTGGSSDTQYF. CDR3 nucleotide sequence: TGTGCCAGCAGCACCCGGACAGGGGGCAGCTCAGATACGCAGTATTTT.

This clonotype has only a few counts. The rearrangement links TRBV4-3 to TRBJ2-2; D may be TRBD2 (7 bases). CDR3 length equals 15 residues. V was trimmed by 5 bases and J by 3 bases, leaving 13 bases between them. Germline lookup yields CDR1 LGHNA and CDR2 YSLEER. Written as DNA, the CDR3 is TGCGCCAGCAGCGGGGGGGCCTACCACACCGGGGAGCTGTTTTTT. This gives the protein CASSGGAYHTGELFF.